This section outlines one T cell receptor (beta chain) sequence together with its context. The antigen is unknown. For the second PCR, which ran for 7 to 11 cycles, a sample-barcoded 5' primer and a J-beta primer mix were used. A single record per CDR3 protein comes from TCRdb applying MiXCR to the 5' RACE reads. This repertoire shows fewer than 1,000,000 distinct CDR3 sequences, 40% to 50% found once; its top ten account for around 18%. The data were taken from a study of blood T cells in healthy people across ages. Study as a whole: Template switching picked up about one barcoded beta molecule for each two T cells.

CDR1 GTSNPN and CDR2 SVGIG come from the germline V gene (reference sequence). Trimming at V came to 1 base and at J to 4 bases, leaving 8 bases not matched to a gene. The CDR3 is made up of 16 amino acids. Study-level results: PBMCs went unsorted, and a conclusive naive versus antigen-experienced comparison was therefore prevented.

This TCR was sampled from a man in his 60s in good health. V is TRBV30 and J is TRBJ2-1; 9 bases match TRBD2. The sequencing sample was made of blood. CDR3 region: CAWSGDLAGLYNEQFF. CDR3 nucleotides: TGTGCCTGGAGTGGAGATCTAGCGGGGCTTTACAATGAGCAGTTCTTC.